The rows below give T cell receptor beta chains drawn from one sample of a study of blood T cell repertoires in COVID-19. Assay used: immunoSEQ multiplex PCR; TCRdb lists only in-frame clones, some missing. The sample has 200,000 to 300,000 clones; around four fifths are singletons. The sample comprised peripheral blood. Receptors were obtained from a man aged 45 to 65 with acute or convalescent COVID-19. Both conserved end residues are part of each CDR3. A D gene is named only where the DNA matches it firmly. Clone size, where shown, is once, few, many, or a class for clones that have expanded.

v_call	clone_size	d_call	j_call	cdr3_aa	cdr3_nt
TRBV19	.	.	TRBJ1-2	CASSHNGGLGGYTF	TGTGCCAGTAGCCACAACGGGGGTTTGGGAGGCTACACCTTC
TRBV6-5	.	TRBD1	TRBJ1-5	CASRTGTGWIKPQHF	TGTGCCAGCAGGACCGGGACAGGGTGGATAAAGCCCCAGCATTTT
TRBV27	few	TRBD1	TRBJ1-1	CASSPGTGGSEAFF	TGTGCCAGCAGTCCCGGGACAGGAGGCAGTGAAGCTTTCTTT
TRBV11-3	.	TRBD1	TRBJ1-1	CASSSGTWDSHTEAFF	TGTGCCAGCAGCTCCGGCACGTGGGACAGTCACACTGAAGCTTTCTTT
TRBV18	.	TRBD1	TRBJ1-1	CASSPVTGADTEAFF	TGTGCCAGCTCACCGGTTACAGGGGCGGACACTGAAGCTTTCTTT
TRBV12-5	few	.	TRBJ1-5	CASGLLNQPQHF	TGTGCTAGTGGTTTGCTAAATCAGCCCCAGCATTTT
TRBV19	.	TRBD2	TRBJ2-2	CAIRTSGANTGELFF	TGTGCCATTCGGACTAGCGGGGCGAACACCGGGGAGCTGTTTTTT
TRBV9	.	.	TRBJ1-3	CASRPSTGNTIYF	TGTGCCAGCAGGCCTTCTACTGGAAACACCATATATTTT
TRBV5-8	.	.	TRBJ1-1	CASSWTAMNTEAFF	TGTGCCAGCAGCTGGACAGCCATGAACACTGAAGCTTTCTTT
TRBV19	.	TRBD2	TRBJ2-1	CASQAGGYNEQFF	TGTGCCAGTCAAGCGGGAGGCTACAATGAGCAGTTCTTC
TRBV29-1	.	.	TRBJ1-1	CSVSGLGMNTEAFF	TGCAGCGTTTCAGGGTTGGGAATGAACACTGAAGCTTTCTTT
TRBV5-4	.	TRBD2	TRBJ2-5	CASSPGGTQETQYF	TGTGCCAGCAGCCCGGGGGGGACTCAAGAGACCCAGTACTTC
TRBV4-1	.	.	TRBJ1-2	CASSQDDRPNYGYTF	TGCGCCAGCAGCCAAGACGACAGACCTAACTATGGCTACACCTTC
TRBV27	.	TRBD1	TRBJ2-5	CASSWDRGLETQYF	TGTGCCAGCAGTTGGGACAGGGGGCTAGAGACCCAGTACTTC
TRBV5-5	.	.	TRBJ2-7	CASSFRLAGTSTYEQYF	TGTGCCAGCAGCTTTCGATTGGCGGGAACGTCAACCTACGAGCAGTACTTC
TRBV4-1	once	.	TRBJ1-3	CASSQDRSSFLGNTIYF	TGCGCCAGCAGCCAAGATCGGAGCAGCTTCCTAGGAAACACCATATATTTT
TRBV19	.	TRBD1	TRBJ1-1	CASSTGAIGTEAFF	TGTGCCAGCAGTACAGGGGCCATAGGGACTGAAGCTTTCTTT
TRBV6-5	.	TRBD1	TRBJ1-2	CASSYTGQGNGYTF	TGTGCCAGCAGTTACACCGGACAGGGGAATGGCTACACCTTC
TRBV2	.	.	TRBJ1-1	CASSERLWDTEAFF	TGTGCCAGCAGTGAGAGACTTTGGGACACTGAAGCTTTCTTT
TRBV5-4	few	TRBD1	TRBJ2-3	CASSLDRGVTDTQYF	TGTGCCAGCAGCTTGGACAGGGGGGTCACAGATACGCAGTATTTT
TRBV6-6	.	TRBD1	TRBJ1-1	CASSYRQGNTEAFF	TGTGCCAGCAGTTACCGACAGGGTAACACTGAAGCTTTCTTT
TRBV19	.	.	TRBJ1-6	CASNRNDGYNSPLHF	TGTGCCAGTAACAGGAACGACGGCTATAATTCACCCCTCCACTTT
TRBV11-3	once	.	TRBJ2-2	CASSLSRLLNPSGELFF	TGTGCCAGCAGCTTAAGCCGATTGCTTAATCCGTCCGGGGAGCTGTTTTTT
TRBV4-1	.	.	TRBJ1-6	CASSQGGQAPLHF	TGCGCCAGCAGCCAAGGGGGGCAAGCACCCCTCCACTTT
TRBV9	.	TRBD1	TRBJ1-5	CASSPGGGQPQHF	TGTGCCAGCAGCCCAGGGGGCGGGCAGCCCCAGCATTTT
TRBV18	.	.	TRBJ2-3	CASSQGRVGTDTQYF	TGTGCCAGCTCGCAGGGTCGGGTCGGGACAGATACGCAGTATTTT
TRBV3-1/TRBV3-2	.	TRBD1	TRBJ2-7	CASSQEPGQGSYEQYF	TGTGCCAGCAGCCAGGAACCGGGACAGGGGTCGTACGAGCAGTACTTC
TRBV10-3	.	.	TRBJ1-5	CAISTGPDNQPQHF	TGTGCCATCAGCACAGGGCCTGATAATCAGCCCCAGCATTTT
TRBV10-2	.	TRBD2	TRBJ2-1	CASLAGYNEQFF	TGCGCCAGCCTAGCGGGCTACAATGAGCAGTTCTTC
TRBV18	.	.	TRBJ2-7	CASSPGGPPRGSYEQYF	TGTGCCAGCTCACCGGGAGGGCCCCCCAGGGGATCCTACGAGCAGTACTTC
TRBV11-3	.	TRBD2	TRBJ2-3	CASSRGLAADTQYF	TGTGCCAGCAGCCGGGGACTAGCGGCAGATACGCAGTATTTT
TRBV9	few	.	TRBJ1-1	CASSVEENTEAFF	TGTGCCAGCAGCGTCGAGGAGAACACTGAAGCTTTCTTT
TRBV28	.	.	TRBJ1-6	CASSLGQPLHF	TGTGCCAGCAGTTTAGGGCAGCCCCTCCACTTT
TRBV11-2	.	TRBD2	TRBJ2-3	CASSLPLAGGPSDTQYF	TGTGCCAGCAGCTTACCGTTAGCGGGGGGGCCTTCAGATACGCAGTATTTT
TRBV24-1	.	.	TRBJ2-1	CATSEKTPRTIEQFF	TGTGCCACCAGCGAAAAGACACCTAGGACTATTGAGCAGTTCTTC
TRBV5-1	once	.	TRBJ2-7	CASSLEAHEQYF	TGCGCCAGCAGCTTAGAAGCCCACGAGCAGTACTTC
TRBV5-4	.	.	TRBJ2-7	CASSLSREDEQYF	TGTGCCAGCAGCTTGTCCAGGGAGGACGAGCAGTACTTC
TRBV2	.	TRBD1	TRBJ1-1	CASTQGVGTEAFF	TGTGCCAGCACCCAGGGGGTCGGCACTGAAGCTTTCTTT
TRBV6-4	.	TRBD1	TRBJ2-1	CASSDQDRDGNEQFF	TGTGCCAGCAGTGACCAGGACAGGGACGGCAATGAGCAGTTCTTC
TRBV3-1/TRBV3-2	.	.	TRBJ2-7	CASSYRDRGGSEQYF	TGTGCCAGCAGCTACCGGGACCGAGGAGGGAGCGAGCAGTACTTC
TRBV7-2	once	TRBD1	TRBJ2-1	CASSSRTGDSYNEQFF	TGTGCCAGCAGCTCGAGGACAGGAGACTCCTACAATGAGCAGTTCTTC
TRBV19	.	TRBD1	TRBJ2-7	CASSINSGTGSYEQYF	TGTGCCAGTAGTATTAACTCCGGGACAGGGTCCTACGAGCAGTACTTC
TRBV4-2	.	.	TRBJ2-6	CASSQVTSSGANVLTF	TGTGCCAGCAGCCAAGTGACTAGCTCTGGGGCCAACGTCCTGACTTTC
TRBV6-5	.	TRBD1	TRBJ1-5	CASTLTGTGVWPQHF	TGTGCCAGCACCCTAACCGGGACAGGGGTTTGGCCCCAGCATTTT
TRBV4-1	.	TRBD1	TRBJ2-1	CASSQGTGGPPYNEQFF	TGCGCCAGCAGCCAAGGGACAGGGGGTCCACCCTACAATGAGCAGTTCTTC
TRBV12-3/TRBV12-4	.	.	TRBJ2-3	CASSILDTQYF	TGTGCCAGCAGTATCTTGGATACGCAGTATTTT
TRBV5-6	.	TRBD2	TRBJ2-2	CASSDSGGAHTGELFF	TGTGCCAGCAGCGATAGCGGGGGGGCCCACACCGGGGAGCTGTTTTTT
TRBV5-6	.	.	TRBJ2-7	CASSGGLYSYEQYF	TGTGCCAGCAGCGGGGGCCTCTACTCCTACGAGCAGTACTTC
TRBV5-1	.	.	TRBJ1-3	CASSLDRPSGNTIYF	TGCGCCAGCAGCTTGGACAGGCCCTCTGGAAACACCATATATTTT
TRBV28	.	.	TRBJ2-5	CASSTPGLPQETQYF	TGTGCCAGCAGTACTCCGGGACTCCCTCAAGAGACCCAGTACTTC
TRBV7-6	.	.	TRBJ1-1	CASGLGREAFF	TGTGCCAGTGGACTCGGACGGGAAGCTTTCTTT
TRBV6-6	.	.	TRBJ1-5	CASSYQGRGNQPQHF	TGTGCCAGCAGTTATCAGGGGCGCGGCAATCAGCCCCAGCATTTT
TRBV7-2	.	.	TRBJ1-4	CASRLQGRNEKLFF	TGTGCCAGCCGACTACAGGGAAGAAATGAAAAACTGTTTTTT
TRBV4-1	.	TRBD2	TRBJ2-1	CASSQVIQGTSSGSPDEQFF	TGCGCCAGCAGCCAGGTAATCCAGGGAACGTCTAGCGGGAGTCCTGATGAGCAGTTCTTC
TRBV9	.	TRBD2	TRBJ2-1	CASSVASSGHNEQFF	TGTGCCAGCAGCGTAGCGTCTAGCGGACACAATGAGCAGTTCTTC